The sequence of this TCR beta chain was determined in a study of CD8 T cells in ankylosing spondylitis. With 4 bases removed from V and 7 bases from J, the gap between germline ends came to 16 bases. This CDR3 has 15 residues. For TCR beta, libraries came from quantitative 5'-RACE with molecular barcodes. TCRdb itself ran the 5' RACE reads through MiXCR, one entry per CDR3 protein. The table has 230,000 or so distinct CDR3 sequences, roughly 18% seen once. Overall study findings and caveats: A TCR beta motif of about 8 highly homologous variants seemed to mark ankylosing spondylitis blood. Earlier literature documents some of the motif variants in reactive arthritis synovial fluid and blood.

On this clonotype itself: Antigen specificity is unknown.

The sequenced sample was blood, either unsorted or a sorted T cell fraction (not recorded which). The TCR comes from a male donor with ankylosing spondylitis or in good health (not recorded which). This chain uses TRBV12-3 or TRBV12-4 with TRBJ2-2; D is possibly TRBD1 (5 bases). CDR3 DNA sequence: TGTGCCAGCAGTTCCACACCCCAGGGCGGCGGGGAGCTGTTTTTT. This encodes CASSSTPQGGGELFF.